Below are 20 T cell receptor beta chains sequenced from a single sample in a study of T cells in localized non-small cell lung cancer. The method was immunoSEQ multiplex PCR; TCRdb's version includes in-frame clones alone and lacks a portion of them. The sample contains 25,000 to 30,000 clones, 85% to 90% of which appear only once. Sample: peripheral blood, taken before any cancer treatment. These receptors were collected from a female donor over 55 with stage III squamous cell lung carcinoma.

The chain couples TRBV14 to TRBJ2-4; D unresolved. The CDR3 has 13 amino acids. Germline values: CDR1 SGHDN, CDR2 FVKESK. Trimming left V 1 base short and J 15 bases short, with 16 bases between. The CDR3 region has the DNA TGTGCCAGCAGCCAAGGGGCTACGGGCCCTCGGTACTTC. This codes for CASSQGATGPRYF.

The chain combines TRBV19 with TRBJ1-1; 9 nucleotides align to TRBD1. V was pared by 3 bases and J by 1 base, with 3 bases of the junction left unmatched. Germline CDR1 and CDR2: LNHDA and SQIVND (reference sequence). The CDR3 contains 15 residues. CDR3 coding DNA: TGTGCCAGTAGTATTAGGGACAGGGCGAACACTGAAGCTTTCTTT. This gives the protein CASSIRDRANTEAFF.

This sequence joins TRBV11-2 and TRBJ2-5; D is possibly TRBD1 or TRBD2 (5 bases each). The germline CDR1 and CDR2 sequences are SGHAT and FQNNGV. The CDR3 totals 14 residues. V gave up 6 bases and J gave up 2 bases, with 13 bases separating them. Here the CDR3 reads CASSARDGQETQYF. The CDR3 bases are TGTGCCAGCAGTGCAAGGGACGGACAAGAGACCCAGTACTTC.

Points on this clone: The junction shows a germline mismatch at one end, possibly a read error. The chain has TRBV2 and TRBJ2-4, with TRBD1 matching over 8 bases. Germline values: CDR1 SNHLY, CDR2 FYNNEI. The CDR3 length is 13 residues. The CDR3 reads CASSVRDRRPSDF. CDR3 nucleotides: TGTGCCAGCAGTGTAAGGGACAGGCGTCCCTCTGACTTC.

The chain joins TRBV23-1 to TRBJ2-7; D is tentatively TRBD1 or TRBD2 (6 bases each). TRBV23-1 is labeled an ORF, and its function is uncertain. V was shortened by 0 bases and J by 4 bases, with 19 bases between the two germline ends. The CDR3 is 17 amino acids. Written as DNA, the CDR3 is TGCGCCAGCAGTCAATCCCCGGGGGCAGGGGTAGGGTACGAGCAGTACTTC. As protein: CASSQSPGAGVGYEQYF.

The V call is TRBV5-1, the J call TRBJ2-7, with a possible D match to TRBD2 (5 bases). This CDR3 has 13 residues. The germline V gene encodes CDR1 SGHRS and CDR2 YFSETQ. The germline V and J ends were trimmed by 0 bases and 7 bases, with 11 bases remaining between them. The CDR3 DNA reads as TGCGCCAGCAGCTTGGAAGGACTGGAGGAGCAGTACTTC. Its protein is CASSLEGLEEQYF.

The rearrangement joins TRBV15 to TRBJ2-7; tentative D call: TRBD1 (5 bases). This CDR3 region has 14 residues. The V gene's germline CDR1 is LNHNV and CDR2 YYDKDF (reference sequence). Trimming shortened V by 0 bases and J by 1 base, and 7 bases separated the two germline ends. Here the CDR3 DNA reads TGTGCCACCAGCAGAGAAAAGGGGTCCTACGAGCAGTACTTC. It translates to CATSREKGSYEQYF.

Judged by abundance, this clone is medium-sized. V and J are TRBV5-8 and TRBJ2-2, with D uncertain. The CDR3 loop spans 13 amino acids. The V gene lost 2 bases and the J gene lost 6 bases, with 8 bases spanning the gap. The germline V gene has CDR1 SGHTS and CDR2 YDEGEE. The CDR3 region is CASSFGGAGELFF. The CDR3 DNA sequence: TGTGCCAGCAGCTTCGGCGGAGCCGGGGAGCTGTTTTTT.

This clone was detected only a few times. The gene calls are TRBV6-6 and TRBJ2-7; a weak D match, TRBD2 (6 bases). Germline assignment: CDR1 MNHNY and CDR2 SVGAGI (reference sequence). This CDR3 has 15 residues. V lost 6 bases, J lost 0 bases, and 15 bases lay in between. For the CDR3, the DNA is TGTGCCAGCAGCACTCCCCTAGCGACCTCCTACGAGCAGTACTTC. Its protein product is CASSTPLATSYEQYF.

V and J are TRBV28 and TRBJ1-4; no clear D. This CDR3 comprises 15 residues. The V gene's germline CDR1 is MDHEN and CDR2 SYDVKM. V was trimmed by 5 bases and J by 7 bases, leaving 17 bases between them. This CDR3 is CASSSPWPVGEKLFF. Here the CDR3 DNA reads TGTGCCAGCAGTAGTCCCTGGCCTGTCGGTGAAAAACTGTTTTTT.

This CDR3 is CASSKGGGGRRQETQYF. The CDR3 DNA reads as TGTGCCAGCAGCAAAGGGGGAGGGGGAAGGCGGCAAGAGACCCAGTACTTC. The chain couples TRBV21-1 to TRBJ2-5; the table calls TRBD2, which could not be checked here. TRBV21-1 is classified as a pseudogene. The CDR3 extends over 17 amino acids.

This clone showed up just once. CDR3 sequence (DNA): TGTGCCAGCAGCGTACGGGGAGGGGATCGCTACACCTTC. This encodes CASSVRGGDRYTF. V is TRBV9 and J is TRBJ1-2; the D gene is possibly TRBD1 (5 bases). Germline V gives CDR1 SGDLS, CDR2 YYNGEE. V was pared by 1 base and J by 9 bases, with 13 bases between. The CDR3 spans 13 residues.

CDR3 DNA sequence: TGTGCCATCAGTGACGGGCAGGGACATCCCGAAAAACTGTTTTTT. Its translation is CAISDGQGHPEKLFF. The V call is TRBV10-3, the J call TRBJ1-4, with D possibly being TRBD1 (6 bases). This CDR3 has 15 amino acids. The V end lost 3 bases, the J end lost 8 bases, and 16 bases lay between the germline ends. Germline CDR1 and CDR2: ENHRY and SYGVKD.

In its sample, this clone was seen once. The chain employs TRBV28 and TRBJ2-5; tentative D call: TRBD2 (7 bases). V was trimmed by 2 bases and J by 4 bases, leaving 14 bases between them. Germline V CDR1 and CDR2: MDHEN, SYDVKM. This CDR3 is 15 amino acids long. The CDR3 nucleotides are TGTGCCAGCAGTTTAGGGGGGGCGAAAGGAGAGACCCAGTACTTC. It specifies CASSLGGAKGETQYF.

CDR3: CASSFSGGAWDTQYF. The DNA for the CDR3 is TGTGCCAGCAGCTTTAGCGGGGGGGCCTGGGATACGCAGTATTTT. This chain links TRBV7-2 with TRBJ2-3; 11 nucleotides agree with TRBD2. Losses at the gene ends were 3 bases for V and 6 bases for J; bases not matched to a gene: 5. This CDR3 region has 15 residues. Germline CDR1 reads SGHTA; CDR2 reads FQGNSA.

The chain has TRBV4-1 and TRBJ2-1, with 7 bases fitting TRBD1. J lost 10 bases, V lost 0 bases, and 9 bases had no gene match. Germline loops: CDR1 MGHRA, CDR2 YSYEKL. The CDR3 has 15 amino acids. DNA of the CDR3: TGCGCCAGCAGCCAAGATCCGAGGGGGCGGCGGGAGCAGTTCTTC. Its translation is CASSQDPRGRREQFF.

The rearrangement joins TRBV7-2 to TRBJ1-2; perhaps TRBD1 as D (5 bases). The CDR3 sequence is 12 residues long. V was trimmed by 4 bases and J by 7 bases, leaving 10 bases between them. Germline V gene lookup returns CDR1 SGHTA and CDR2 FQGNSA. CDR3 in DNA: TGTGCCAGCAGCTGGGACTCGAGTGGCTACACCTTC. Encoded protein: CASSWDSSGYTF.

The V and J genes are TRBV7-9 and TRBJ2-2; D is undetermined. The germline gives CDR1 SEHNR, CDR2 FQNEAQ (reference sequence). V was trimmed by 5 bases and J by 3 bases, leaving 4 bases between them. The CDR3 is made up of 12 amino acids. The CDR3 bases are TGTGCCAGCAGCCCAGACACCGGGGAGCTGTTTTTT. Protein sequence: CASSPDTGELFF.

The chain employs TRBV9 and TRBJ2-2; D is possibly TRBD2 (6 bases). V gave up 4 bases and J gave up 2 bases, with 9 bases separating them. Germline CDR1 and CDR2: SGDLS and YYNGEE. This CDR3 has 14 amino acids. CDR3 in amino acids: CASSQGTNTGELFF. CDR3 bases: TGTGCCAGCAGCCAAGGGACTAACACCGGGGAGCTGTTTTTT. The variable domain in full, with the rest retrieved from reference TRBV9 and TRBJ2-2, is DSGVTQTPKHLITATGQRVTLRCSPRSGDLSVYWYQQSLDQGLQFLIQYYNGEERAKGNILERFSAQQFPDLHSELNLSSLELGDSALYFCASSQGTNTGELFFGEGSRLTVL.

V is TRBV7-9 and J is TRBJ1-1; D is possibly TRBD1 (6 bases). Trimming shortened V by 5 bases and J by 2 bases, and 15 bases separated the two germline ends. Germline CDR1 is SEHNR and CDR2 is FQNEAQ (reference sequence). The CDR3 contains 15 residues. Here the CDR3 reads CASSPGTGFNTEAFF. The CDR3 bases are TGTGCCAGCAGCCCCGGTACAGGGTTTAACACTGAAGCTTTCTTT.